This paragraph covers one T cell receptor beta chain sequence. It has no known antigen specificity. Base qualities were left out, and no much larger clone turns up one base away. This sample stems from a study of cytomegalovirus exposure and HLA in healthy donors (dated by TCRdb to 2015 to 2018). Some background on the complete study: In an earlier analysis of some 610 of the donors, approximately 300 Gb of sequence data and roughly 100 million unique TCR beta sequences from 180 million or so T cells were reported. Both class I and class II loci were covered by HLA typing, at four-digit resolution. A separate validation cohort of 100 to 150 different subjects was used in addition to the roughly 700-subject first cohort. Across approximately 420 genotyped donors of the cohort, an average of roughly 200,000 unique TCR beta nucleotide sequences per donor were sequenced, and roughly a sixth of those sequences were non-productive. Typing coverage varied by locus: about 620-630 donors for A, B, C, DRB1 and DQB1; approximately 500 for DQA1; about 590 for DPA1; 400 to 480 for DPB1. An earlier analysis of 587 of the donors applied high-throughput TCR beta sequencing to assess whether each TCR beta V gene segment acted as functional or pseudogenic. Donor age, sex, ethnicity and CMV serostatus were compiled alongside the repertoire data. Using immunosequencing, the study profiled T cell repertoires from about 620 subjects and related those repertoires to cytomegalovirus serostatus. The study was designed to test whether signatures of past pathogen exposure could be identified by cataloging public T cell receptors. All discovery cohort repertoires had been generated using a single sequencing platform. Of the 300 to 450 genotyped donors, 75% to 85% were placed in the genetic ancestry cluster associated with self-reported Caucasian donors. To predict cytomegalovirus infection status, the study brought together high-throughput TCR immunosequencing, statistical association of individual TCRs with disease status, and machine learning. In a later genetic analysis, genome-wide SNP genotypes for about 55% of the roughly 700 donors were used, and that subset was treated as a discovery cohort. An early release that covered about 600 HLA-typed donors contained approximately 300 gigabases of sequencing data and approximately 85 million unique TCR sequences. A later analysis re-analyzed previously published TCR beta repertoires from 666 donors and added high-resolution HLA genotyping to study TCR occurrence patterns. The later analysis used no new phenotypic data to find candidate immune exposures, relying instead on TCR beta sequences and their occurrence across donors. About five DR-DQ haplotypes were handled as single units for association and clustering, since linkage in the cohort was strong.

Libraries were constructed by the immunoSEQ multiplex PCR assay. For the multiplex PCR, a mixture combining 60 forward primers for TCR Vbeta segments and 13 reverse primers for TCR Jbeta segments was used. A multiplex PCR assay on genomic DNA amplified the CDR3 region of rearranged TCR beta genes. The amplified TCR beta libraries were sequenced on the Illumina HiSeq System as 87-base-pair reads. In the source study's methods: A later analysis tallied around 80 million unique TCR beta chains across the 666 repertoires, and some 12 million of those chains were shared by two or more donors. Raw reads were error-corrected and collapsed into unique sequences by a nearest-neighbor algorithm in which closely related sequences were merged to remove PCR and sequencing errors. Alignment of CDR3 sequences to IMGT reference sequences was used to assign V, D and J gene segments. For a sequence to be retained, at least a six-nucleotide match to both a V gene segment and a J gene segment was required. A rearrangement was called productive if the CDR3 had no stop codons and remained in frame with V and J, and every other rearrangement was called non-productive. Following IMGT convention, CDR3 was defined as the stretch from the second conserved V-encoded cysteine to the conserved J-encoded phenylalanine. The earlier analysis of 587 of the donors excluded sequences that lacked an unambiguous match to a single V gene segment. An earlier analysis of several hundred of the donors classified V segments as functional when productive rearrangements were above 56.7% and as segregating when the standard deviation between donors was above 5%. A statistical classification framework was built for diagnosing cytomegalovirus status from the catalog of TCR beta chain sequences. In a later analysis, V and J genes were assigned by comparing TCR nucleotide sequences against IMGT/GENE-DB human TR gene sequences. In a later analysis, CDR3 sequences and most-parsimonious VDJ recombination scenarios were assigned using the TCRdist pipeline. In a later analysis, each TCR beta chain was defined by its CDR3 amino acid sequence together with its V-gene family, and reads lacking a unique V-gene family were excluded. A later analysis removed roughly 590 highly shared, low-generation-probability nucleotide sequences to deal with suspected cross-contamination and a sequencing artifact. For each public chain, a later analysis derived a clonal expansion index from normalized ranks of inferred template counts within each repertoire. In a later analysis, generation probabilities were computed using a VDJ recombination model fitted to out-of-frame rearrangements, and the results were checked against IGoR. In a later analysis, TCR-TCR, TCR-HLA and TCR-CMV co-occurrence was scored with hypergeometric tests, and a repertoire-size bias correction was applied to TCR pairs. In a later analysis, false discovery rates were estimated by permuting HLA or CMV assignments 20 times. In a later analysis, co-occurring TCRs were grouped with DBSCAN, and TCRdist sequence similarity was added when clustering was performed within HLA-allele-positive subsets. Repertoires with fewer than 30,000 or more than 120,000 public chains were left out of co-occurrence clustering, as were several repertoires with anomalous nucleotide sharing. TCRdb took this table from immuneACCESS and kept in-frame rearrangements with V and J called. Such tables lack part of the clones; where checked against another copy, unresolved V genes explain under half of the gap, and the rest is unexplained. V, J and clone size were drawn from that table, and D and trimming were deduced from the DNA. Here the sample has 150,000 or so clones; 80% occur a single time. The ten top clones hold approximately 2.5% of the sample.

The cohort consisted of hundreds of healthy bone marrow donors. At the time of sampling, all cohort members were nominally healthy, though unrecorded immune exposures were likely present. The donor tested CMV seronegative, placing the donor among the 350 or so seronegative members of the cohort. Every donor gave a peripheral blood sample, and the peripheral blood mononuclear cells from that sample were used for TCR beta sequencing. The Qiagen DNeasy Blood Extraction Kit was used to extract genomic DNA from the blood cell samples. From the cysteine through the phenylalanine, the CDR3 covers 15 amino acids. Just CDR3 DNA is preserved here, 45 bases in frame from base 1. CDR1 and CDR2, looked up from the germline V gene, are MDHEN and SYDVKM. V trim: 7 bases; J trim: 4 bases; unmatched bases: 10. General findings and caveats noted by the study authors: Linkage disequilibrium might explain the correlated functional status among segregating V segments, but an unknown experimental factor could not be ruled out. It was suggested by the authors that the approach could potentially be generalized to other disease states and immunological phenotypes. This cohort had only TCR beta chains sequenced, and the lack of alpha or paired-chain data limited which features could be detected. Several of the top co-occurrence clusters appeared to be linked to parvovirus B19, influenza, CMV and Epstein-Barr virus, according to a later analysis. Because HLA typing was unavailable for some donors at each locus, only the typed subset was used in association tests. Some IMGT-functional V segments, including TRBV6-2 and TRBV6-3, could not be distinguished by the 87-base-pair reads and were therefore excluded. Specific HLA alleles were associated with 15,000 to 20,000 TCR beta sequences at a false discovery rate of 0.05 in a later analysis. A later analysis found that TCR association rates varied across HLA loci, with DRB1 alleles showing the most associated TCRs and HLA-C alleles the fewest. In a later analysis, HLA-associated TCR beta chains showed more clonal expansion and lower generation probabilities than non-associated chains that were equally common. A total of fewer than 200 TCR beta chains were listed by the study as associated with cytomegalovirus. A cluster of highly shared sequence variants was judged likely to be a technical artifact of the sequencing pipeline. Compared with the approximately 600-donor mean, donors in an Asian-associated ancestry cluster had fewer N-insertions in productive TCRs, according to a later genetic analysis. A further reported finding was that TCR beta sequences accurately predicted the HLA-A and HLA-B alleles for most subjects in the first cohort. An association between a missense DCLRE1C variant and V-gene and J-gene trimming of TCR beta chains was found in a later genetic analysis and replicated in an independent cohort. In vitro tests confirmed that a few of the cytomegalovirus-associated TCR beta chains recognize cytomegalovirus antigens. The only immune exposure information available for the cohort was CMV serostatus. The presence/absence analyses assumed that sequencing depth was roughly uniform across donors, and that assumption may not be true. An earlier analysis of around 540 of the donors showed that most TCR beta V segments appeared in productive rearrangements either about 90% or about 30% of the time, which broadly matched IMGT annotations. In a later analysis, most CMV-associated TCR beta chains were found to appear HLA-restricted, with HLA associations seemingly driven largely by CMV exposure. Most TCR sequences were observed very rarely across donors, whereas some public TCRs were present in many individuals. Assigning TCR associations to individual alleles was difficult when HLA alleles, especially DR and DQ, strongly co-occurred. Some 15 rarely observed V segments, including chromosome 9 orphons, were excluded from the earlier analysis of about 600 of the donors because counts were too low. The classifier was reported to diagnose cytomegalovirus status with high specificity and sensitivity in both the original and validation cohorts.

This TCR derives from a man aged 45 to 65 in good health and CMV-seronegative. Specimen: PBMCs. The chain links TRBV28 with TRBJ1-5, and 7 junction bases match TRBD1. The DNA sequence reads TGTGCCAGCACCTCCCCGGGACAGAAAAATCAGCCCCAGCATTTT. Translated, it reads CASTSPGQKNQPQHF.